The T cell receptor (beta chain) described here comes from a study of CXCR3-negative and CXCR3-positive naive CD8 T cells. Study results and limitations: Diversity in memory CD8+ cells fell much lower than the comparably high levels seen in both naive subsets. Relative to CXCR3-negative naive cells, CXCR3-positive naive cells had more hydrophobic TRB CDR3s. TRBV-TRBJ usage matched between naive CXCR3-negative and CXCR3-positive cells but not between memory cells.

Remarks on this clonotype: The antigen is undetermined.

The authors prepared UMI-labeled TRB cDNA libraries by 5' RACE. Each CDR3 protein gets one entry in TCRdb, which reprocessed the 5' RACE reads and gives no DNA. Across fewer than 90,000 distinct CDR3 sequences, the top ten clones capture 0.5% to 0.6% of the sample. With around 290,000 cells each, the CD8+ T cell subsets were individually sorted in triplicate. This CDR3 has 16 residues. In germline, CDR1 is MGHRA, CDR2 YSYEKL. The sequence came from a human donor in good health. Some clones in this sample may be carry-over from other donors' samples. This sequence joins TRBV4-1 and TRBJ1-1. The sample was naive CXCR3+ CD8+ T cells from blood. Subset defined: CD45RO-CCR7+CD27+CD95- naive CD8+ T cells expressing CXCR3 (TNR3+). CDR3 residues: CASSQDSAGLNTEAFF.